Below are 27 T cell receptor beta chains sequenced from a single sample in a study of T cell clones after liver transplantation. The protocol was immunoSEQ multiplex PCR, while the TCRdb copy is restricted to in-frame clones and leaves out a portion. The top ten hold 0.65% to 0.95% of the sample, which has about 120,000 clones, 75% to 95% seen once. The starting material was CD4+ T cells from blood, obtained 12 months after liver transplant. These TCRs come from a human patient who received a liver transplant. The graft donor may have given rise to some T cells.

The V gene is TRBV7-3, the J gene TRBJ2-6; tentatively, D is TRBD1 or TRBD2 (5 bases each). CDR1 SGHTA and CDR2 FQGTGA come from the germline V gene. The length of the CDR3 is 17 residues. Trimming cost V 1 base and J 1 base, with 11 bases left between them. CDR3 in DNA: TGTGCCAGCAGCTTAATGGGGGTTAAGTCTGGGGCCAACGTCCTGACTTTC. It encodes CASSLMGVKSGANVLTF.

This clone came up once. The chain carries TRBV7-2 and TRBJ2-7, with 10 bases matching TRBD2. Germline V lookup: CDR1 SGHTA, CDR2 FQGNSA. The CDR3 loop spans 17 amino acids. V shed 1 base, J shed 4 bases, and the junction held 10 bases outside the gene matches. For the CDR3, the DNA is TGTGCCAGCAGCTTAGGTTCGAGCGGGAGGGGACCTTACGAGCAGTACTTC. This translates into CASSLGSSGRGPYEQYF.

V gene TRBV5-1 combines with J gene TRBJ2-7; D not resolved. Trimming took 0 bases from V and 5 from J, leaving 12 bases between them. This CDR3 region has 14 residues. Looked up from germline, CDR1 is SGHRS and CDR2 is YFSETQ. The CDR3: CASSLEGGRHEQYF. The DNA for the CDR3 is TGCGCCAGCAGCTTGGAAGGCGGTCGGCACGAGCAGTACTTC.

This clone was recorded once. This rearrangement joins TRBV2 to TRBJ2-1; D remains unclear. The CDR3 length is 14 residues. Germline lookup yields CDR1 SNHLY and CDR2 FYNNEI. V lost 0 bases and J lost 8, with 11 bases in between. The CDR3 coding sequence is TGTGCCAGCAGTGAAGCGCTTGGGCGCGATGAGCAGTTCTTC. This codes for CASSEALGRDEQFF.

J is TRBJ2-5 and V is TRBV5-1, with 8 nucleotides matching TRBD1. Germline CDR1 is SGHRS and CDR2 is YFSETQ. CDR3 size: 16 residues. V lost 3 bases to trimming and J lost 5 bases; unmatched junction nucleotides: 12. The CDR3 region has the DNA TGCGCCAGCAGCTCCTACGGGACCAGGGGGCCGGAGACCCAGTACTTC. Amino acids: CASSSYGTRGPETQYF.

This chain connects TRBV19 to TRBJ2-1; perhaps TRBD1 as D (6 bases). This CDR3 has 13 amino acids. Between the trimmed V and J ends, which lost 5 bases and 12 bases, there was a span of 17 bases. Germline values: CDR1 LNHDA, CDR2 SQIVND (reference sequence). CDR3 in amino acids: CASSENTGLWQFF. The CDR3 bases are TGTGCCAGTAGTGAAAATACAGGGTTGTGGCAGTTCTTC.

V is TRBV6-5 and J is TRBJ2-7; 7 bases map to TRBD1. With 1 base clipped from V and 2 bases from J, the junction kept 2 bases outside the gene matches. CDR3 length equals 14 residues. Germline V CDR1 and CDR2: MNHEY, SVGAGI. Here the CDR3 reads CASSYLGQTYEQYF. The CDR3 region has the DNA TGTGCCAGCAGTTACTTGGGACAGACCTACGAGCAGTACTTC.

The chain joins TRBV19 to TRBJ2-7, with TRBD1 identical over 11 bases. Germline assignment: CDR1 LNHDA and CDR2 SQIVND (reference sequence). The V and J ends lost 11 bases and 4 bases, in that order; junction bases with no gene match: 4. The CDR3 extends over 12 amino acids. In DNA form, the CDR3 reads TGTGCCGCGGGGACAGGGGGGTACGAGCAGTACTTC. It yields the protein CAAGTGGYEQYF. The variable domain in full, with the rest retrieved from reference TRBV19 and TRBJ2-7, is DGGITQSPKYLFRKEGQNVTLSCEQNLNHDAMYWYRQDPGQGLRLIYYSQIVNDFQKGDIAEGYSVSREKKESFPLTVTSAQKNPTAFYLCAAGTGGYEQYFGPGTRLTVT.

This chain joins TRBV4-1 and TRBJ2-3; D may be TRBD2 (6 bases). Deletions cut 1 base from V and 2 bases from J, with 10 bases between. Germline values: CDR1 MGHRA, CDR2 YSYEKL. The CDR3 contains 15 residues. The CDR3 protein is CASSQVPSATDTQYF. The CDR3 bases are TGCGCCAGCAGCCAAGTTCCTAGCGCCACAGATACGCAGTATTTT.

The chain couples TRBV2 to TRBJ1-5, with TRBD1 as a possible D gene (5 bases). From germline, CDR1 is SNHLY and CDR2 FYNNEI. The CDR3 is 17 amino acids. V gave up 3 bases and J gave up 4 bases, with 19 bases separating them. This chain's CDR3 is CASSDSHLGPVNQPQHF. The DNA of the CDR3 is TGTGCCAGCAGTGATTCCCATTTGGGACCGGTGAATCAGCCCCAGCATTTT.

The chain links TRBV30 to TRBJ1-1; TRBD1 matches at 7 bases. CDR1 and CDR2 (germline): GTSNPN, SVGIG (reference sequence). This CDR3 has 18 residues. Unmatched junction bases numbered 16, after V lost 2 bases and J lost 1 base. The CDR3 DNA sequence: TGTGCCTGGAGTCGGTACAGGGGTACCCCCCGAGGGAACACTGAAGCTTTCTTT. Its translation: CAWSRYRGTPRGNTEAFF.

For this clone: The same CDR3 arises from other DNA sequences in this sample as well. The V gene is TRBV19, the J gene TRBJ2-7; TRBD2 is a possible D gene (7 bases). CDR1 is LNHDA, CDR2 SQIVND, per germline (reference sequence). The V end was cut by 6 bases, the J end by 2 bases, with 14 bases between. There are 14 residues in the CDR3. CDR3 in DNA: TGTGCCAGTAGCGAGGGGGGGCTCGCCTACGAGCAGTACTTC. Its protein is CASSEGGLAYEQYF. Looking up the rest from reference TRBV19 and TRBJ2-7 gives the full variable domain: DGGITQSPKYLFRKEGQNVTLSCEQNLNHDAMYWYRQDPGQGLRLIYYSQIVNDFQKGDIAEGYSVSREKKESFPLTVTSAQKNPTAFYLCASSEGGLAYEQYFGPGTRLTVT.

This clone was seen just once. This chain connects TRBV28 to TRBJ2-6, with a tentative D call TRBD2 (7 bases). The germline V gene has CDR1 MDHEN and CDR2 SYDVKM. V dropped 4 bases and J dropped 0 bases, with 19 bases sitting between them. The CDR3 contains 19 residues. The CDR3: CASSSGGYGGPSGANVLTF. CDR3 in DNA: TGTGCCAGCAGTTCGGGAGGTTACGGGGGCCCCTCTGGGGCCAACGTCCTGACTTTC.

V and J are TRBV6-1 and TRBJ2-7; D perhaps matches TRBD1 (6 bases). Germline CDR1 MNHNS, CDR2 SASEGT. V lost 6 bases and J 3 bases, leaving 24 bases between the germline ends. The CDR3 loop spans 17 amino acids. The DNA for the CDR3 is TGTGCCAGCAGCGAATCGCTCGGACAGCCCCGAAGCTACGAGCAGTACTTC. Its translation is CASSESLGQPRSYEQYF.

This chain uses TRBV2 with TRBJ2-1; D uncertain. Germline CDR1 reads SNHLY; CDR2 reads FYNNEI. Trimming shortened V by 6 bases and J by 5 bases, and 8 bases separated the two germline ends. This CDR3 contains 12 residues. CDR3 DNA sequence: TGTGCCAGCAGCTCCAGAAACAATGAGCAGTTCTTC. Protein: CASSSRNNEQFF.

This clone was recorded once. V usage is TRBV6-6 and J usage is TRBJ2-7; TRBD2 is a possible D gene (6 bases). The V end was cut by 5 bases, the J end by 4 bases, with 15 bases between. Germline V gives CDR1 MNHNY, CDR2 SVGAGI (reference sequence). The CDR3 sequence is 14 residues long. The CDR3 reads CASSIDPGGYEQYF. DNA for the CDR3: TGTGCCAGCAGTATTGACCCTGGGGGGTACGAGCAGTACTTC.

The rearrangement joins TRBV19 to TRBJ2-1; 8 bases line up with TRBD2. The CDR3 spans 13 residues. Germline V CDR1 and CDR2: LNHDA, SQIVND (reference sequence). Germline trimming cut 9 bases from V and 10 bases from J; bases unmatched to any gene: 11. The DNA for the CDR3 is TGTGCCAGCAGAACTAGCGGCCAAGGGGAGCAGTTCTTC. Its translation: CASRTSGQGEQFF.

V is TRBV18 and J is TRBJ1-4; D remains unclear. V was clipped by 6 bases and J by 11 bases, with 16 bases between them. The CDR3 length is 13 residues. The V gene's germline CDR1 is KGHSH and CDR2 LQKENI. CDR3 region: CASSQDGQPKLFF. The CDR3 region has the DNA TGTGCCAGCTCCCAGGATGGGCAGCCGAAACTGTTTTTT.

This chain connects TRBV28 to TRBJ1-2; D is unclear. V was cut by 2 bases and J by 1 base, with 5 bases left in between. The length of the CDR3 is 13 residues. Germline CDR1 and CDR2: MDHEN and SYDVKM. CDR3 protein: CASSLPGNYGYTF. The CDR3 region has the DNA TGTGCCAGCAGTTTACCGGGTAACTATGGCTACACCTTC.

The genes are TRBV4-2 and TRBJ2-7; D remains unclear. CDR1 and CDR2 (germline): LGHNA, YNFKEQ. This CDR3 contains 15 residues. V dropped 2 bases and J dropped 5 bases, with 16 bases sitting between them. The CDR3 loop is CASSQSKGDSNEQYF. The CDR3 nucleotides are TGTGCCAGCAGCCAATCGAAGGGTGACTCGAACGAGCAGTACTTC.

V usage is TRBV5-1 and J usage is TRBJ2-5; 7 bases line up with TRBD1. The CDR3 contains 15 residues. Per the germline V gene, CDR1 is SGHRS and CDR2 is YFSETQ. V trimming: 4 bases; J trimming: 2 bases; junction bases outside the gene matches: 8. The CDR3 nucleotides are TGCGCCAGCAGCACCGGGACAGTGGCACAAGAGACCCAGTACTTC. It encodes CASSTGTVAQETQYF.

The chain links TRBV11-2 to TRBJ2-7, with 7 positions matching TRBD1. The trim removed 0 bases at V and 0 bases at J, leaving 2 bases unmatched. Germline CDR1 and CDR2: SGHAT and FQNNGV. The CDR3 length is 15 residues. The CDR3 coding sequence is TGTGCCAGCAGCTTAGAGGGACAGTCCTCCTACGAGCAGTACTTC. It codes for CASSLEGQSSYEQYF.

V gene TRBV18 combines with J gene TRBJ2-5; TRBD1 agrees at 7 bases. CDR3 length: 16 residues. The germline gives CDR1 KGHSH, CDR2 LQKENI. Trimming at V came to 3 bases and at J to 0 bases, leaving 7 bases not matched to a gene. This CDR3 reads CASSPGQSLDQETQYF. As DNA, the CDR3 is TGTGCCAGCTCACCGGGACAGAGCTTAGACCAAGAGACCCAGTACTTC.

The count of this clone is one. The genes are TRBV19 and TRBJ2-6, with TRBD1 as a possible D gene (6 bases). There are 16 residues in the CDR3. CDR1 is LNHDA, CDR2 SQIVND, per germline (reference sequence). The V end lost 7 bases, the J end lost 2 bases, and 15 bases lay between the germline ends. CDR3 DNA: TGTGCCAGTACGAGGGGGTTCTCCCCTGGGGCCAACGTCCTGACTTTC. This gives the protein CASTRGFSPGANVLTF.

This clone was detected once. The gene calls are TRBV11-2 and TRBJ1-1; no firm D call. CDR3 length: 15 residues. CDR1 and CDR2 (germline): SGHAT, FQNNGV. The germline V and J ends were trimmed by 0 bases and 1 base, with 9 bases remaining between them. As DNA, the CDR3 is TGTGCCAGCAGCTTAGACCAGGTCCGGAACACTGAAGCTTTCTTT. This gives the protein CASSLDQVRNTEAFF.

The chain is built from TRBV18 and TRBJ1-3; 7 bases align to TRBD1. The CDR3 covers 15 residues. J was trimmed by 4 bases and V by 3 bases; bases with no gene match: 6. Germline V gene sequence: CDR1 KGHSH, CDR2 LQKENI. The DNA of the CDR3 is TGTGCCAGCTCACCGTCAGGGGGTACGGGAAACACCATATATTTT. Protein sequence: CASSPSGGTGNTIYF.

V gene TRBV10-3 combines with J gene TRBJ2-1, with 10 positions matching TRBD2. There are 14 residues in the CDR3. Germline CDR1 is ENHRY and CDR2 is SYGVKD. V shed 8 bases and J 7 bases; nucleotides not matched to a gene: 8. The CDR3 bases are TGTGCCATCGCCCGGCTAGCGGGGGAAAATGAGCAGTTCTTC. This gives the protein CAIARLAGENEQFF.